This TCR beta chain is drawn from a study of Graves' ophthalmopathy and Graves' hyperthyroidism. Findings of the study overall: Prediction of ophthalmopathy progression reached roughly 70% sensitivity and about 72% specificity. Stable hyperthyroidism and ophthalmopathy were told apart by a 13-signature model, which achieved 85% to 90% sensitivity and nearly 84% specificity. Also, most clonotypes expanded in the thyroid above 0.001 frequency appeared in blood.

The authors amplified TCR beta CDR3 regions, and they did so from RNA transcripts for repertoire sequencing. HTBI-primed first-round RT-PCR preceded second-round multiplex PCR. One entry per CDR3 protein, called by TCRdb with MiXCR from the multiplex PCR reads. This sample has around 1,000,000 distinct CDR3 sequences, with 35% to 40% found just once. Patients newly diagnosed with hyperthyroidism, under 2 months' duration, were aged 18 to 65, the study reports. This clonotype was seen a few times. The antigen is undetermined. Sequences were obtained from peripheral blood or thyroid tissue (not recorded which). The source is an adult man with Graves' hyperthyroidism.

CDR3 sequence: CASSRDRGRAGELFF. The CDR3 bases are TGTGCCAGCTCCCGGGACAGGGGTCGCGCCGGGGAGCTGTTTTTT. This sequence joins TRBV11-3 and TRBJ2-2; 10 bases map to TRBD1. From germline, CDR1 is SGHNT and CDR2 YENEEA. This CDR3 comprises 15 residues. Unmatched junction bases numbered 9, after V lost 8 bases and J lost 6 bases.